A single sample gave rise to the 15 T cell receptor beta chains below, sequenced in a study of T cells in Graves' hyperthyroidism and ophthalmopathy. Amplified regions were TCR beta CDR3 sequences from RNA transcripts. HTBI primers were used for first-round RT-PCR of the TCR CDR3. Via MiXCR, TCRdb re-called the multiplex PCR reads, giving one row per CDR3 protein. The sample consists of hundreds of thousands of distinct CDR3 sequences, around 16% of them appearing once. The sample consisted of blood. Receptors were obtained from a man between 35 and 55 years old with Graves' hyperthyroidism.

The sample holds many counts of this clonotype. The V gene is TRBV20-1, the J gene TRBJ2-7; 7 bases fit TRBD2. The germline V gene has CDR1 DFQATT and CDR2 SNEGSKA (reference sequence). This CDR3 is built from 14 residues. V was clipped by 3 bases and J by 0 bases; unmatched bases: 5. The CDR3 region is CSARKAGSSYEQYF. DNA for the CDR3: TGCAGTGCTAGGAAAGCGGGGAGCTCCTACGAGCAGTACTTC.

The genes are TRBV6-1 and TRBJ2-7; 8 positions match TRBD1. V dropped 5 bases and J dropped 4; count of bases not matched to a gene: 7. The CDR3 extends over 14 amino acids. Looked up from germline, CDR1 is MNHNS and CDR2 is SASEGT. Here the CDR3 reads CASSPGQALYEQYF. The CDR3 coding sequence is TGTGCCAGCAGTCCGGGACAGGCCTTATACGAGCAGTACTTC.

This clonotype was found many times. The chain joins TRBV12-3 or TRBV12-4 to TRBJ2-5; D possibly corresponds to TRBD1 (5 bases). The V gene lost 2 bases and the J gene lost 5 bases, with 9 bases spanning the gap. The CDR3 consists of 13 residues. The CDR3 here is CASSLRAGETQYF. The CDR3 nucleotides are TGTGCCAGCAGTTTACGGGCAGGGGAGACCCAGTACTTC.

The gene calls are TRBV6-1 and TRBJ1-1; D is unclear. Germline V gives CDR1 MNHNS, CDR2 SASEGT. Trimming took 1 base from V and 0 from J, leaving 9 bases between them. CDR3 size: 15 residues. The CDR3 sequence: CASSEDRQLNTEAFF. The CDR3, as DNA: TGTGCCAGCAGTGAAGATAGGCAGTTGAACACTGAAGCTTTCTTT.

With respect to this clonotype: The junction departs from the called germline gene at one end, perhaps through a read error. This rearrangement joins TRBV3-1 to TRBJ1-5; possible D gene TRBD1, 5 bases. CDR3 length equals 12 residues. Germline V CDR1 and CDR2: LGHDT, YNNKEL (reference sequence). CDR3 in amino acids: CACSQPGGPQHF. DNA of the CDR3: TGTGCCTGCAGCCAGCCGGGGGGGCCCCAGCATTTT.

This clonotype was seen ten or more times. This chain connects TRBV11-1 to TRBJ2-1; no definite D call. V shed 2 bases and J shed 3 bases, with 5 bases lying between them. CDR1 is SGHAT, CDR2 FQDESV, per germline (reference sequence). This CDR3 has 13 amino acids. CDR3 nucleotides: TGTGCCAGCAGCTTACAGGACTACAATGAGCAGTTCTTC. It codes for CASSLQDYNEQFF.

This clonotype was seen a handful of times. This CDR3 reads CASSLSLQGEAFF. The CDR3 nucleotides read TGTGCCAGCAGTCTTTCGCTCCAGGGTGAAGCTTTCTTT. The chain joins TRBV25-1 to TRBJ1-1, with D maybe TRBD1 (5 bases). CDR3 length: 13 amino acids. Germline CDR1 MGHDK, CDR2 SYGVNS. V lost 5 bases, J lost 7 bases, and 14 bases lay in between. Drawing the rest from reference TRBV25-1 and TRBJ1-1, the complete variable domain is EADIYQTPRYLVIGTGKKITLECSQTMGHDKMYWYQQDPGMELHLIHYSYGVNSTEKGDLSSESTVSRIRTEHFPLTLESARPSHTSQYLCASSLSLQGEAFFGQGTRLTVV.

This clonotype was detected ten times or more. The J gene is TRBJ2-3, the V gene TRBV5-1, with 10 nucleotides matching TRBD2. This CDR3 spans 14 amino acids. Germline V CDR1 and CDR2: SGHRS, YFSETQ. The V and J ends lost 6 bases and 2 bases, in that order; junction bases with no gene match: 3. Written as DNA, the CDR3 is TGCGCCAGCAATAGCGGGGGGTTCACAGATACGCAGTATTTT. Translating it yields CASNSGGFTDTQYF. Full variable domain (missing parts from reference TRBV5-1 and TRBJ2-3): KAGVTQTPRYLIKTRGQQVTLSCSPISGHRSVSWYQQTPGQGLQFLFEYFSETQRNKGNFPGRFSGRQFSNSRSEMNVSTLELGDSALYLCASNSGGFTDTQYFGPGTRLTVL.

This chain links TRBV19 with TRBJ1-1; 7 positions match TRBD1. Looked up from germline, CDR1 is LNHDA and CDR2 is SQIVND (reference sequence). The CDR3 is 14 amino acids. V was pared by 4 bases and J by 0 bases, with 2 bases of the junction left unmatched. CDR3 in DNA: TGTGCCAGTAGTAAGGACAGGATGAACACTGAAGCTTTCTTT. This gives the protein CASSKDRMNTEAFF. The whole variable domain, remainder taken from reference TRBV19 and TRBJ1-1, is DGGITQSPKYLFRKEGQNVTLSCEQNLNHDAMYWYRQDPGQGLRLIYYSQIVNDFQKGDIAEGYSVSREKKESFPLTVTSAQKNPTAFYLCASSKDRMNTEAFFGQGTRLTVV.

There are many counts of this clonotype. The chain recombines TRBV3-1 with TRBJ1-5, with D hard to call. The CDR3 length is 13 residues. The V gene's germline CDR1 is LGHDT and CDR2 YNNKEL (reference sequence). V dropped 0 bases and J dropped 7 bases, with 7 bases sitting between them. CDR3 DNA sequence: TGTGCCAGCAGCCAAGATTGGGCGCAGCCCCAGCATTTT. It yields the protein CASSQDWAQPQHF.

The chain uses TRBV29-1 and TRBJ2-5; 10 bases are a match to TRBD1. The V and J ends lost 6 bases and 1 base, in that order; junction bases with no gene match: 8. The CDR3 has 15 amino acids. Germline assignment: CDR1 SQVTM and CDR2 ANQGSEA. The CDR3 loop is CSVAGQGGGQETQYF. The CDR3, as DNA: TGCAGCGTCGCCGGACAGGGGGGTGGCCAAGAGACCCAGTACTTC.

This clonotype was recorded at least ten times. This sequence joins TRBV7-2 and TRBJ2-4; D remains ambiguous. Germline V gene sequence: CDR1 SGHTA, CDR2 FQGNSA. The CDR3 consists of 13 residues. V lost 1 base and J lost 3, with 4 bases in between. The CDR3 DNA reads TGTGCCAGCAGCTTAGACTACAAAAACATTCAGTACTTC. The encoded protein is CASSLDYKNIQYF.

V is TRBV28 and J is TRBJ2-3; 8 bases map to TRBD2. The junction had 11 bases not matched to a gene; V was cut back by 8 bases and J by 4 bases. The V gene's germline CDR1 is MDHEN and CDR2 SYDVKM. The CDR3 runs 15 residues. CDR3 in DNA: TGTGCCAGCGGCACTGGCGGGGGGTGGGCAGATACGCAGTATTTT. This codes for CASGTGGGWADTQYF.

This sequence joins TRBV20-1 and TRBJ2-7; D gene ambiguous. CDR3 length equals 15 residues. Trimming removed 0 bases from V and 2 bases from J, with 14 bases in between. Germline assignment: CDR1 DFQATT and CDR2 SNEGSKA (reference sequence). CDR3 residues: CSARDTEKGPYEQYF. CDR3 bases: TGCAGTGCTAGAGATACGGAGAAGGGTCCCTACGAGCAGTACTTC.

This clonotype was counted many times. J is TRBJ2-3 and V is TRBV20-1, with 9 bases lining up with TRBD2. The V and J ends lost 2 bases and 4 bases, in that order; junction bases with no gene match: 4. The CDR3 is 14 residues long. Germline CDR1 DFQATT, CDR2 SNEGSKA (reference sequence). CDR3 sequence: CSARWRGGADTQYF. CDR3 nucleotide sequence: TGCAGTGCTAGATGGCGGGGGGGAGCAGATACGCAGTATTTT.